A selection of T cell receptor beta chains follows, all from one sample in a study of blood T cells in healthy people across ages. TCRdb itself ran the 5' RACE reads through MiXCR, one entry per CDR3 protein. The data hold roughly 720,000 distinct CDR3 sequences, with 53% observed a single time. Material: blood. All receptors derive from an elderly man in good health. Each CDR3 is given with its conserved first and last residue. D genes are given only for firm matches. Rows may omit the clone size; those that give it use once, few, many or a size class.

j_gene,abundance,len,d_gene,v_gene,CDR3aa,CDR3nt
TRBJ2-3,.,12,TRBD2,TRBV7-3,CASGTRGDTQYF,TGTGCAAGCGGGACCCGGGGAGATACGCAGTATTTT
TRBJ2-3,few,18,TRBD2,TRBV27,CASSSLRLAGVSPDTQYF,TGTGCCAGCAGTTCTCTGAGACTAGCGGGAGTATCTCCAGATACGCAGTATTTT
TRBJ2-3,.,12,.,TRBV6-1,CASSEQSTAQYF,TGTGCCAGCAGTGAACAGAGCACTGCGCAGTATTTT
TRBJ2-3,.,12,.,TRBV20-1,CSGGPSTDTQYF,TGCAGTGGGGGACCTAGCACAGATACGCAGTATTTT
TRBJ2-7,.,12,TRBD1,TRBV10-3,CAIRGQGAEQYF,TGTGCCATCAGGGGACAGGGTGCCGAGCAGTACTTC
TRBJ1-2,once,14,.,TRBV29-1,CSVEERGGVYGYTF,TGCAGCGTTGAGGAACGGGGGGGAGTCTATGGCTACACCTTC
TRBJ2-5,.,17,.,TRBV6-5,CASSYSMSWGSQETQYF,TGTGCCAGCAGTTACTCGATGTCTTGGGGGTCCCAAGAGACCCAGTACTTC
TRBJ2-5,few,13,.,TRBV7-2,CASSTMRGETQYF,TGTGCCAGCAGCACCATGAGGGGCGAGACCCAGTACTTC
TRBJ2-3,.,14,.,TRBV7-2,CASSLGSASRYAYF,TGTGCCAGCAGCTTAGGGTCAGCTAGCAGATACGCGTATTTT
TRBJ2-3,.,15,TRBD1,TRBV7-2,CASSAGTGGPDTQYF,TGTGCCAGCAGCGCGGGGACAGGGGGTCCAGATACGCAGTATTTT
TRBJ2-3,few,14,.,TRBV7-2,CASSRATGTDTQYF,TGTGCCAGCAGCCGTGCGACAGGCACAGATACGCAGTATTTT
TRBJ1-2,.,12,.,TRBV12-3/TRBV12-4,CASSFRLGGYTF,TGTGCCAGCAGTTTCAGGTTGGGCGGCTACACCTTC
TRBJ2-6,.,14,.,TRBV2,CASTLASGANVLTF,TGTGCCAGCACGTTGGCTTCTGGGGCCAACGTCCTGACTTTC
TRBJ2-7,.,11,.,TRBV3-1,CASSQAREQYF,TGTGCCAGCAGCCAAGCCCGAGAGCAGTACTTC
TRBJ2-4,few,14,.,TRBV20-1,CSAPDQEGANIQYF,TGCAGTGCTCCGGACCAGGAGGGAGCGAACATTCAGTACTTC
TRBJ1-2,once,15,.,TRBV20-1,CSARDDDSIDYGYTF,TGCAGTGCTAGAGACGACGATTCGATAGACTATGGCTACACCTTC
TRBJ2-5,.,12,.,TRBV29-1,CSGSQGEETQYF,TGCAGCGGCTCCCAGGGTGAGGAGACCCAGTACTTC
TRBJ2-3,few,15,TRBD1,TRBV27,CASSPRDRGTDTQYF,TGTGCCAGCAGTCCGCGGGACAGGGGCACAGATACGCAGTATTTT
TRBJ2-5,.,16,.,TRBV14,CASSQALGSIQETQYF,TGTGCCAGCAGCCAAGCCCTAGGCAGTATACAAGAGACCCAGTACTTC
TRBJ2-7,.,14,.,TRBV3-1,CATSDRRRSYEQYF,TGTGCCACTTCTGACAGGCGACGCTCCTACGAGCAGTACTTC
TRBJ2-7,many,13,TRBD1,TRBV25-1,CASRGTGGYEQYF,TGTGCCAGCAGGGGGACAGGGGGCTACGAGCAGTACTTC
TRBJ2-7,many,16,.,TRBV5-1,CASSSQWGTEAYEQYF,TGCGCCAGCAGCTCCCAGTGGGGGACGGAAGCCTACGAGCAGTACTTC
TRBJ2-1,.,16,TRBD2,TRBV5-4,CASSLGRLAGVDEQFF,TGTGCCAGCAGCTTGGGCAGACTAGCGGGAGTCGATGAGCAGTTCTTC
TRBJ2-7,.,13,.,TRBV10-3,CAIRRLLRVEQYF,TGTGCCATCAGAAGACTCCTCCGGGTAGAGCAGTACTTC
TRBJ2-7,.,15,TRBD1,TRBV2,CASSARIFRGREQYF,TGTGCCAGCAGTGCCCGAATTTTCAGGGGGCGGGAGCAGTACTTC
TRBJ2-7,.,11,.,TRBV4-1,CASSQRGEQYF,TGCGCCAGCAGCCAGAGGGGCGAGCAGTACTTC
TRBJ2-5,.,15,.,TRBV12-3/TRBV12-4,CARSLALGTQETQYF,TGTGCCCGCAGTTTAGCGCTGGGGACCCAAGAGACCCAGTACTTC
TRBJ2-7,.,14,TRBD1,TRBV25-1,CASRDSGQLYEQYF,TGTGCCAGCAGAGATTCGGGACAGTTATACGAGCAGTACTTC
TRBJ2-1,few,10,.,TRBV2,CATAYNEQFF,TGTGCCACAGCATACAATGAGCAGTTCTTC
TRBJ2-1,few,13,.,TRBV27,CARDVGRHNEQFF,TGTGCCAGAGACGTGGGGAGACACAATGAGCAGTTCTTC
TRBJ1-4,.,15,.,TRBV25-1,CASSDVHSPNEKLFF,TGTGCCAGCAGTGATGTCCATAGCCCTAATGAAAAACTGTTTTTT
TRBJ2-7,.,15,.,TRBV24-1,CATSDTSSGMYEQYF,TGTGCCACCAGCGATACTAGCAGTGGTATGTACGAGCAGTACTTC
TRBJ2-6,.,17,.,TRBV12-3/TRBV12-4,CASSFEKGGSGANVLTF,TGTGCCAGCAGTTTCGAAAAAGGGGGCTCTGGGGCCAACGTCCTGACTTTC
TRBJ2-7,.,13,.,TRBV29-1,CNASGRSYNEQYF,TGCAACGCCAGTGGGAGATCCTACAATGAGCAGTACTTC
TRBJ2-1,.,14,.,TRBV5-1,CASSLGRATNEQFF,TGCGCCAGCAGCTTAGGCAGGGCCACCAATGAGCAGTTCTTC
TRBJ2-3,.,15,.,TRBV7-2,CASGTMGRSTDTQYF,TGTGCCAGCGGAACGATGGGGCGGAGCACAGATACGCAGTATTTT
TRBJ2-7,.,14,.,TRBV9,CASSVGGQPYEQYF,TGTGCCAGCAGCGTGGGCGGACAACCCTACGAGCAGTACTTC
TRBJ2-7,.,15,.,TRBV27,CASSSVSGSSYEQYF,TGTGCCAGCAGTTCGGTTAGCGGAAGCTCCTACGAGCAGTACTTC
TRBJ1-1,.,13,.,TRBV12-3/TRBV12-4,CASSLTGLGEAFF,TGTGCCAGCAGTTTAACAGGGTTGGGTGAAGCTTTCTTT
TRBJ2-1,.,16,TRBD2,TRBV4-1,CASSHPIAGPRGEQFF,TGCGCCAGCAGCCACCCCATAGCGGGACCCAGGGGTGAGCAGTTCTTC
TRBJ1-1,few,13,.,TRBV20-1,CSARYLLNTEAFF,TGCAGTGCTAGATATCTTCTGAACACTGAAGCTTTCTTT
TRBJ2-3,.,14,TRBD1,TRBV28,CASMGQGGTDTQYF,TGTGCCAGCATGGGACAGGGAGGCACAGATACGCAGTATTTT
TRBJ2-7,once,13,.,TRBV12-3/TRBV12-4,CASSLRASGEQYF,TGTGCCAGCAGTTTAAGGGCGTCGGGAGAGCAGTACTTC
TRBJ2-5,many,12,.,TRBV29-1,CSVEAGPGAQYF,TGCAGCGTTGAAGCGGGGCCGGGGGCCCAGTACTTC
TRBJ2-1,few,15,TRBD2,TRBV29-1,CSVEPGGRNYNEQFF,TGCAGCGTTGAACCGGGCGGGAGGAATTACAATGAGCAGTTCTTC
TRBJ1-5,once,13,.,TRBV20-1,CSARDLGNQPQHF,TGCAGTGCTAGAGATCTAGGTAATCAGCCCCAGCATTTT
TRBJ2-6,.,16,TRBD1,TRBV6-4,CASKGQGGSGANVLTF,TGTGCCAGCAAGGGACAGGGAGGATCTGGGGCCAACGTCCTGACTTTC
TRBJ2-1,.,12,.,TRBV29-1,CSVEKGLMGQFF,TGCAGCGTTGAGAAGGGCCTGATGGGGCAGTTCTTC
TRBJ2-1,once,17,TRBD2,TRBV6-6,CASSFGLAGGRGNEQFF,TGTGCCAGCAGTTTTGGACTAGCGGGAGGCCGGGGGAATGAGCAGTTCTTC
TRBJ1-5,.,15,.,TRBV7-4,CASSLGRSNNQPQHF,TGTGCCAGCAGCCTCGGACGGTCAAACAATCAGCCCCAGCATTTT
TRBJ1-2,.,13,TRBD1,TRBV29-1,CSVAGGPNYGYTF,TGCAGCGTAGCAGGGGGACCTAACTATGGCTACACCTTC
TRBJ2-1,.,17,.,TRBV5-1,CASSGVFPSRPNNEQFF,TGCGCCAGCAGCGGGGTCTTTCCTTCGAGGCCGAACAATGAGCAGTTCTTC
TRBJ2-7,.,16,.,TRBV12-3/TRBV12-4,CASSLSGGNIGYEQYF,TGTGCCAGCAGCCTTTCTGGGGGGAACATCGGCTACGAGCAGTACTTC
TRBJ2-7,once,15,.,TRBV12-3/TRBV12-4,CASSLSGLHSYEQYF,TGTGCCAGCAGTTTAAGCGGATTACACTCCTACGAGCAGTACTTC
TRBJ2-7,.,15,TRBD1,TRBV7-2,CASSFPRGGSNEQYF,TGTGCCAGCAGCTTCCCCCGAGGGGGCTCGAACGAGCAGTACTTC
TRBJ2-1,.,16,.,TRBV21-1,CASSSRDRGAYNEQFF,TGTGCCAGCAGCAGCCGGGACAGGGGGGCCTACAATGAGCAGTTCTTC
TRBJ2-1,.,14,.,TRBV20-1,CSAREGRPRETQFF,TGCAGTGCTAGAGAGGGCAGGCCGAGGGAGACCCAGTTCTTC
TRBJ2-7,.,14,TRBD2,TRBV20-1,CSATGLAGGGEQYF,TGCAGTGCAACGGGACTAGCGGGAGGGGGTGAGCAGTACTTC
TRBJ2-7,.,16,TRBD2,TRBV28,CASTLNPGLAVGEQYF,TGTGCCAGCACCTTGAACCCGGGACTAGCGGTGGGAGAGCAGTACTTC